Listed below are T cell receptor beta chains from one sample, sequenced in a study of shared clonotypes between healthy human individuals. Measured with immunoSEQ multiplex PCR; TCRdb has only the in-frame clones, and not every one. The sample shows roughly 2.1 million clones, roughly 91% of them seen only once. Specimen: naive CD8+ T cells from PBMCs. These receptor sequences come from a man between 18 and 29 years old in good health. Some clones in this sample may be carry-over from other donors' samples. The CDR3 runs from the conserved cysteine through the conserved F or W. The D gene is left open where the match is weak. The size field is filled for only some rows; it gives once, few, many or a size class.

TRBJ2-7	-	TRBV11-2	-	CASSGRSSSYEQYF	TGTGCCAGCAGCGGACGGAGTTCGTCCTACGAGCAGTACTTC
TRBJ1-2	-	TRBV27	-	CASSTDRLDYGYTF	TGTGCCAGCAGTACAGACAGGTTGGACTATGGCTACACCTTC
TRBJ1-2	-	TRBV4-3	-	CASSQEAANYGYTF	TGCGCCAGCAGCCAAGAGGCTGCTAACTATGGCTACACCTTC
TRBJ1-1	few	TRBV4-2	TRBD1	CASSQSGGLGNTEAFF	TGTGCCAGCAGCCAATCAGGGGGACTCGGGAACACTGAAGCTTTCTTT
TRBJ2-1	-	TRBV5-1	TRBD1	CASSFGTGANYNEQFF	TGCGCCAGCAGCTTCGGGACAGGGGCTAACTACAATGAGCAGTTCTTC
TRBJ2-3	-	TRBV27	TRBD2	CASSSGLVSDTQYF	TGTGCCAGCAGTTCCGGACTAGTTTCAGATACGCAGTATTTT
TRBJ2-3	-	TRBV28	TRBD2	CASSPGGGGLLGQYF	TGTGCCAGCAGTCCCGGAGGCGGGGGGCTCCTCGGGCAGTATTTT
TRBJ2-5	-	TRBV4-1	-	CASSQADGAETQYF	TGCGCCAGCAGCCAAGCAGACGGCGCAGAGACCCAGTACTTC
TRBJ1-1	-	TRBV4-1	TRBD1	CASSQDPGGNTEAFF	TGCGCCAGCAGCCAAGATCCAGGGGGCAACACTGAAGCTTTCTTT
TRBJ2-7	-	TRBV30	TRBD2	CAWSLRTSGSFRQYF	TGTGCCTGGAGCCTAAGGACTAGCGGGAGCTTCAGGCAGTACTTC
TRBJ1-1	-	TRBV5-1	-	CAPSSSIMNTEAFF	TGCGCCCCCAGCAGCAGTATCATGAACACTGAAGCTTTCTTT
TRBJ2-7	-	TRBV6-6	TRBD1	CASSSTGAHEQYF	TGTGCCAGCAGCTCGACAGGGGCCCACGAGCAGTACTTC
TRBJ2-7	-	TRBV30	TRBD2	CAWSVLVGLAGYEQYF	TGTGCCTGGAGTGTACTTGTAGGGCTAGCGGGCTACGAGCAGTACTTC
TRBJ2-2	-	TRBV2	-	CASSEAGHPGTGELFF	TGTGCCAGCAGTGAAGCAGGCCACCCGGGCACCGGGGAGCTGTTTTTT
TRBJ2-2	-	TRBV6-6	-	CASGLRNTGELFF	TGTGCCAGCGGCCTCAGGAACACCGGGGAGCTGTTTTTT
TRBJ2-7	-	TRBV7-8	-	CASSFPSSGAYSNEQYF	TGTGCCAGCAGCTTCCCATCCAGCGGCGCTTACTCCAACGAGCAGTACTTC
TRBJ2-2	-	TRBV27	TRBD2	CASSLSPPRGGTGELFF	TGTGCCAGCAGTTTATCCCCCCCCCGGGGGGGAACCGGGGAGCTGTTTTTT
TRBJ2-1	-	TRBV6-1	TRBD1	CASSPGTARSNEQFF	TGTGCCAGCAGTCCCGGGACAGCTAGATCGAATGAGCAGTTCTTC
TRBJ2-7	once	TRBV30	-	CAWSVEFYEQYF	TGTGCCTGGAGTGTTGAATTCTACGAGCAGTACTTC
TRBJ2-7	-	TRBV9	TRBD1	CASSVGLRDRGYEQYF	TGTGCCAGCAGCGTAGGGCTCCGGGACAGGGGGTACGAGCAGTACTTC
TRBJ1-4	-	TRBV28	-	CASSFVMGGREKLFF	TGTGCCAGCAGTTTCGTAATGGGGGGCAGGGAAAAACTGTTTTTT
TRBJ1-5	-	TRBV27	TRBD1	CANTPGGWHQPQHF	TGTGCCAACACACCAGGGGGCTGGCATCAGCCCCAGCATTTT
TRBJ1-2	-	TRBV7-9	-	CASSSLGGWWGYTF	TGTGCCAGCAGCTCCTTAGGAGGGTGGTGGGGCTACACCTTC
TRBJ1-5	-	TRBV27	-	CASSLSRVPYSNQPQHF	TGTGCCAGCAGTTTAAGCCGGGTCCCATATAGCAATCAGCCCCAGCATTTT
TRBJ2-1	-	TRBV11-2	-	CASSLGLDWGYNEQFF	TGTGCCAGCAGCTTAGGACTTGACTGGGGCTACAATGAGCAGTTCTTC
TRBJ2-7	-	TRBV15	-	CATSRDWSYEQYF	TGTGCCACCAGCAGAGATTGGTCCTACGAGCAGTACTTC
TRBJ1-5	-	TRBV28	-	CASSLWGIGELTSNQPQHF	TGTGCCAGCAGTTTATGGGGAATCGGGGAACTTACCAGCAATCAGCCCCAGCATTTT
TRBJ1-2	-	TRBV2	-	CASSLSREGGYGYTF	TGTGCCAGCAGTCTCTCAAGGGAGGGGGGCTATGGCTACACCTTC
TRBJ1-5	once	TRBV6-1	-	CASSPSGPNNQPQHF	TGTGCCAGCAGTCCGAGCGGACCTAACAATCAGCCCCAGCATTTT
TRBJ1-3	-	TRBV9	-	CASSVAKGDTRAGNTIYF	TGTGCCAGCAGCGTAGCAAAAGGCGACACAAGGGCTGGAAACACCATATATTTT
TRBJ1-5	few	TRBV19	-	CASSLTGGQPQHF	TGTGCCAGTAGCCTAACGGGGGGTCAGCCCCAGCATTTT
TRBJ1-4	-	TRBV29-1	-	CSVFAEDNEKLFF	TGCAGCGTTTTTGCTGAGGATAATGAAAAACTGTTTTTT
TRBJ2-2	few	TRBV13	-	CASIPPGAAGELFF	TGTGCCAGCATTCCTCCAGGGGCCGCCGGGGAGCTGTTTTTT
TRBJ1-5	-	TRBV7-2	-	CASSLVQGVYNQPQHF	TGTGCCAGCAGCTTAGTGCAGGGAGTATACAATCAGCCCCAGCATTTT
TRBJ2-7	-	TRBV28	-	CASSFEGIEQYF	TGTGCCAGCAGTTTTGAGGGGATCGAGCAGTACTTC
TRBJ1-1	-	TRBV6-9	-	CASSYPGSRAFF	TGTGCCAGCAGTTACCCCGGCTCCCGGGCTTTCTTT
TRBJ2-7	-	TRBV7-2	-	CASVGGYYEQYF	TGTGCCAGCGTCGGGGGTTACTACGAGCAGTACTTC
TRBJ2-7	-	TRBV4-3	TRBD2	CASSQSSGSYEQYF	TGCGCCAGCAGCCAATCTAGCGGGTCCTACGAGCAGTACTTC
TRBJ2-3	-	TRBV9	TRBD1	CASSGTGGQDTQYF	TGTGCCAGCAGCGGAACAGGGGGCCAAGATACGCAGTATTTT
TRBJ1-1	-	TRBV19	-	CASSIRTGMNTEAFF	TGTGCCAGTAGTATACGGACGGGAATGAACACTGAAGCTTTCTTT
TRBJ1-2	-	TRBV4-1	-	CASSQERRNHYGYTF	TGCGCCAGCAGCCAAGAAAGACGGAACCACTATGGCTACACCTTC
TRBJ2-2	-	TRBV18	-	CASSPRPDSSPTGELFF	TGTGCCAGCTCACCACGGCCGGACAGCTCGCCCACCGGGGAGCTGTTTTTT
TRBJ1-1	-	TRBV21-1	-	CASNPRTAVGRGDTEAFF	TGTGCCAGCAACCCGAGAACCGCGGTGGGCAGGGGTGACACTGAAGCTTTCTTT
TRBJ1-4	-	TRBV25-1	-	CASSDRAPSATNEKLFF	TGTGCCAGCAGTGACCGGGCCCCATCTGCAACTAATGAAAAACTGTTTTTT
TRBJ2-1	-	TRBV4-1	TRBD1	CASSWGRQGGTYNEQFF	TGCGCCAGCAGTTGGGGTCGACAGGGTGGGACCTACAATGAGCAGTTCTTC
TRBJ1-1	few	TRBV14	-	CASSQVFQGLGTEAFF	TGTGCCAGCAGCCAAGTCTTTCAGGGGTTGGGCACTGAAGCTTTCTTT
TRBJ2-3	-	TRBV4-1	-	CASNGAGPDTQYF	TGCGCCAGCAACGGCGCGGGGCCAGATACGCAGTATTTT
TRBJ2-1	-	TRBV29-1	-	CTGLTSLYNEQFF	TGCACCGGCCTCACCTCTCTCTACAATGAGCAGTTCTTC
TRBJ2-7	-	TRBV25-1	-	CASSDLSYYEQYF	TGTGCCAGCAGTGACCTCAGTTACTACGAGCAGTACTTC
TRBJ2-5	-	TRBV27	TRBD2	CASSLTLIAGAAETQYF	TGTGCCAGCAGCCTAACCTTAATAGCGGGAGCGGCAGAGACCCAGTACTTC
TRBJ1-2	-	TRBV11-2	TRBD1	CASSLTGGVGLEGYTF	TGTGCCAGCAGCTTAACAGGGGGCGTCGGCTTGGAGGGCTACACCTTC